This is a list of T cell receptor beta chains from one sample in a study of regulatory T cells in long-lasting Graves disease. TCRdb independently ran MiXCR on the multiplex PCR reads; one entry per CDR3 protein. The sample yields fewer than 550,000 distinct CDR3 sequences, 20% to 25% seen once. The specimen was peripheral blood mononuclear cells (PBMCs), collected when the disease was refractory, from a patient treated with antithyroid drugs. All receptors derive from a female donor with Graves disease. The CDR3 runs from the conserved cysteine through the conserved F or W. A D gene is named only where the DNA matches it firmly. Clone size is not always given. Where it is, it says once, few, many or a class for expanded clones.

clone_size j_call d_call v_call cdr3_nt cdr3_aa
few TRBJ1-5 NA TRBV20-1 TGCAGTGCTAGAGTTCTCGCTGGTCAGCCCCAGCATTTT CSARVLAGQPQHF
many TRBJ1-1 NA TRBV13 TGTGCCAGCAGCTTCTCGGCAGGTACCATGAACACTGAAGCTTTCTTT CASSFSAGTMNTEAFF
NA TRBJ1-5 NA TRBV4-1 TGCGCCAGCAGCCAACGGGACAACAATCAGCCCCAGCATTTT CASSQRDNNQPQHF
NA TRBJ1-1 TRBD1 TRBV2 TGTGCCAGCAGGGGGACAGGGTGGCCTAACACTGAAGCTTTCTTT CASRGTGWPNTEAFF
few TRBJ1-1 TRBD1 TRBV11-2 TGTGCCAGCAGCTCACGGTACCGGGACAGGAACACTGAAGCTTTCTTT CASSSRYRDRNTEAFF
few TRBJ2-7 TRBD1 TRBV24-1 TGTGCCACCAGTGTAAGGGGGCCTCGATCCTACGAGCAGTACTTC CATSVRGPRSYEQYF
NA TRBJ1-1 NA TRBV19 TGTGCCAGTAGTTCACGGACGGTTACTGAAGCTTTCTTT CASSSRTVTEAFF
NA TRBJ2-1 NA TRBV5-5 TGTGCCAGCAGCTTGTACGTCGGGGCCTACAATGAGCAGTTCTTC CASSLYVGAYNEQFF
NA TRBJ1-1 NA TRBV28 TGTGCCAGCAGGGATATTGGGGGGGACGTCGGGGTGAACACTGAAGCTTTCTTT CASRDIGGDVGVNTEAFF
NA TRBJ2-3 TRBD1 TRBV27 TGTGCCAGCAGTCCCGGGACAGGGTGGGAAGATACGCAGTATTTT CASSPGTGWEDTQYF
NA TRBJ2-5 NA TRBV7-2 TGTGCCAGCAGCTTAGCTTCAGGGGCCGTGTTTTTTGAAGAGACCCAGTACTTC CASSLASGAVFFEETQYF
many TRBJ1-1 NA TRBV6-5 TGTGCCAGCAGTTACGGGGACCGCACTGAAGCTTTCTTT CASSYGDRTEAFF
NA TRBJ2-1 NA TRBV28 TGTGCCAGCAGTGGGACTCGGCTTTTTTATGAGCAGTTCTTC CASSGTRLFYEQFF
many TRBJ1-4 TRBD1 TRBV7-2 TGTGCCAGCAGCTTAGCGGGACAGGGGAACGAAAAACTGTTTTTT CASSLAGQGNEKLFF
once TRBJ2-7 NA TRBV7-2 TGTGCCAGCAGCTTAGCGGGGGGGGAGGGACACTACGAGCAGTACTTC CASSLAGGEGHYEQYF
NA TRBJ1-2 NA TRBV30 TGTGCCTGGAGTGTAAGAGGCTATGGCTACACCTTC CAWSVRGYGYTF
few TRBJ2-5 NA TRBV19 TGTGCCAGTAGTATAGTCGGCAGTGTTGAGCAAGAGACCCAGTACTTC CASSIVGSVEQETQYF
few TRBJ2-7 TRBD1 TRBV6-1 TGTGCCAGCACCGTCGAGGACAGGGGGTTTTACGAGCAGTACTTC CASTVEDRGFYEQYF
few TRBJ2-5 TRBD2 TRBV5-6 TGTGCCAGCAGCTCCCTGCCGTACGTAGCGGGAGGGATAAAGACCCAGTACTTC CASSSLPYVAGGIKTQYF
few TRBJ1-2 NA TRBV9 TGTGCCAGCAGCTCAACCTTAGCTGGCTACACCTTC CASSSTLAGYTF
many TRBJ2-5 NA TRBV12-3/TRBV12-4 TGTGCCAGCAGTTTAGCGCCTTGGGGGGAGACCCAGTACTTC CASSLAPWGETQYF
many TRBJ1-6 NA TRBV28 TGTGCCAGCAGCTGGGGGGTTTTCTATAATTCACCCCTCCACTTT CASSWGVFYNSPLHF
NA TRBJ2-4 NA TRBV7-9 TGTGCCAGCAGCTACAGGGATTTCGAAAACATTCAGTACTTC CASSYRDFENIQYF
NA TRBJ1-1 TRBD1 TRBV7-9 TGTGCCAGCAGCGCACAGGGGGTGTACACTGAAGCTTTCTTT CASSAQGVYTEAFF
NA TRBJ1-6 NA TRBV7-2 TGTGCCAGCAGCACAACTGGTGATTCACCCCTCCACTTT CASSTTGDSPLHF
once TRBJ2-7 TRBD2 TRBV7-9 TGTGCCAGCAGCTCCCCACGCAAGCGGGGGGGAACCTACGAGCAGTACTTC CASSSPRKRGGTYEQYF
many TRBJ2-5 TRBD1 TRBV10-3 TGTGCCATTTCCGGGACAGGGGTACAAGAGACCCAGTACTTC CAISGTGVQETQYF
few TRBJ2-5 TRBD1 TRBV29-1 TGCAGCGTTGCGGGACAGCAAGAGACCCAGTACTTC CSVAGQQETQYF
many TRBJ1-1 TRBD1 TRBV20-1 TGCAGTGCTAGAGACGACAGGGCTGAAGCTTTCTTT CSARDDRAEAFF
many TRBJ1-1 NA TRBV9 TGTGCCAGCAGTCCCCAGACAGTGAACACTGAAGCTTTCTTT CASSPQTVNTEAFF
many TRBJ2-2 NA TRBV12-3/TRBV12-4 TGTGCCAGCAGTTTAATAAAATTGCGGTACACCGGGGAGCTGTTTTTT CASSLIKLRYTGELFF
many TRBJ2-7 NA TRBV20-1 TGCAGTGCCCGACGACTAGAACTGACCTACGAGCAGTACTTC CSARRLELTYEQYF
many TRBJ1-2 NA TRBV28 TGTGCCAGCAGCTGGTGGAATAACAACTATGGCTACACCTTC CASSWWNNNYGYTF
NA TRBJ2-2 NA TRBV7-8 TGTGCCAGCAGCTTGAACCGCTTAGTCGGGGAGCTGTTTTTT CASSLNRLVGELFF
NA TRBJ2-5 NA TRBV7-9 TGTGCCAGCAGCATGCGACTTGTCGAAGAGACCCAGTACTTC CASSMRLVEETQYF
many TRBJ2-7 NA TRBV28 TGTGCCAGCCTAGGTCGAGGCGTGACTCCGACCGAGCAGTACTTC CASLGRGVTPTEQYF
NA TRBJ1-5 TRBD1 TRBV10-3 TGTGCCATCAGTCCCTCCGGGACAGGGAACCTTCAGCCCCAGCATTTT CAISPSGTGNLQPQHF
many TRBJ1-4 NA TRBV11-2 TGTGCCAGCAGCCCTACCCGGGTCACTAATGAAAAACTGTTTTTT CASSPTRVTNEKLFF
many TRBJ2-4 NA TRBV28 TGTGCCAGCAGTTTATTACAAAAAAACATTCAGTACTTC CASSLLQKNIQYF
many TRBJ1-1 NA TRBV12-3/TRBV12-4 TGTGCCAGCAGTTTAGAGGTCCCTGGGGACACTGAAGCTTTCTTT CASSLEVPGDTEAFF
few TRBJ2-7 NA TRBV27 TGTGCCAGCAGTTTAGCGGCCCTCTGGGAGCAGTACTTC CASSLAALWEQYF
few TRBJ2-7 TRBD1 TRBV6-5 TGTGCCAGCAGTTGGACAGGGGGCCCCTACGAGCAGTACTTC CASSWTGGPYEQYF
NA TRBJ2-7 NA TRBV6-2/TRBV6-3 TGTGCCAGCAGTTACTTGGACAGAGGCCTAGAGCAGTACTTC CASSYLDRGLEQYF
few TRBJ1-6 NA TRBV3-1 TGTGCCAGCAGCACCCGGTCGCCTGAGGCACCCCTCCACTTT CASSTRSPEAPLHF
NA TRBJ2-7 NA TRBV5-6 TGTGCCAGCAGCTTGGACCAGGGACGCTACGTGGGGCACGAGCAGTACTTC CASSLDQGRYVGHEQYF
NA TRBJ2-3 TRBD2 TRBV6-4 TGTGCCAGCAGTGAAGCGAGCGGGGGATCCACAGATACGCAGTATTTT CASSEASGGSTDTQYF
many TRBJ1-1 NA TRBV6-5 TGTGCCAGCAGTTTAAGACAAGACACTGAAGCTTTCTTT CASSLRQDTEAFF
few TRBJ2-5 TRBD2 TRBV5-1 TGCGCCAGCAGCACGCTAGCGGGAGCTATCCAAGAGACCCAGTACTTC CASSTLAGAIQETQYF
many TRBJ1-1 NA TRBV28 TGTGCCAGCAGTTTGCCCAGGGACACTGAAGCTTTCTTT CASSLPRDTEAFF